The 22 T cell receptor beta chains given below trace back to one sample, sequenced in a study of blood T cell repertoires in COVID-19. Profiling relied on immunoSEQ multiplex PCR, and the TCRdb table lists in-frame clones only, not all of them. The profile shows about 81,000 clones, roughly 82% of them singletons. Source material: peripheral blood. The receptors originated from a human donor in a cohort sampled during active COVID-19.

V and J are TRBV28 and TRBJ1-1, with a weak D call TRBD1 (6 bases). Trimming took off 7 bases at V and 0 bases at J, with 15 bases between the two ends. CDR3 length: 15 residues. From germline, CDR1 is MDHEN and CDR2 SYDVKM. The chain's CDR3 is CASTRTDNMNTEAFF. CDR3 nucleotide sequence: TGTGCCAGCACTAGGACAGACAACATGAACACTGAAGCTTTCTTT.

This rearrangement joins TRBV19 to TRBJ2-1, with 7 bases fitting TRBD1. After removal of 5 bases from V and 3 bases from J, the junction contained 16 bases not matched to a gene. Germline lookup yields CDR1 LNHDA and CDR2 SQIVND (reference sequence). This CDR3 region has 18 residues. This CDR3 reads CASSRRWDSGGLYNEQFF. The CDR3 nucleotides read TGTGCCAGTAGTCGAAGATGGGACAGCGGTGGCCTCTACAATGAGCAGTTCTTC.

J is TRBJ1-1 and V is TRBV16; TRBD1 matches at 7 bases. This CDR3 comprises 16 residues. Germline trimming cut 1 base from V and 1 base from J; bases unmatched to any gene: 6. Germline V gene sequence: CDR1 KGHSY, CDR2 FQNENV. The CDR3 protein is CASSQFWQGGNTEAFF. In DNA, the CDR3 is TGTGCCAGCAGCCAATTTTGGCAGGGGGGGAACACTGAAGCTTTCTTT.

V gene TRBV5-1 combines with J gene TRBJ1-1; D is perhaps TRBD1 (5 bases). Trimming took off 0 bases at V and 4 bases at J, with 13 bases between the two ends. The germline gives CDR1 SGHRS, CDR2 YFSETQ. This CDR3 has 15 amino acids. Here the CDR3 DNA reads TGCGCCAGCAGCTTGGCCCAGACCGGGGGCACTGAAGCTTTCTTT. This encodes CASSLAQTGGTEAFF.

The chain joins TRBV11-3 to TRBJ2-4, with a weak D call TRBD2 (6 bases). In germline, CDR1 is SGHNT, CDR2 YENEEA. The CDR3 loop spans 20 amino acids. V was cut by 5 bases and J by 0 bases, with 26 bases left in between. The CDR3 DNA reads TGTGCCAGCAGCCGTACTAGTGGGCGGGAAAGTGGGTTAGCCAAAAACATTCAGTACTTC. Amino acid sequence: CASSRTSGRESGLAKNIQYF.

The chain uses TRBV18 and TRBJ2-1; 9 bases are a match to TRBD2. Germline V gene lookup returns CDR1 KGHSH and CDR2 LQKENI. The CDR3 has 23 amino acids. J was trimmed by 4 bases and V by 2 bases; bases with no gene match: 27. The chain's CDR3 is CASSPVRGQVRGTSSSNYNEQFF. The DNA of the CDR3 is TGTGCCAGCTCACCAGTCCGGGGGCAGGTCAGGGGGACTAGCTCCTCTAATTACAATGAGCAGTTCTTC.

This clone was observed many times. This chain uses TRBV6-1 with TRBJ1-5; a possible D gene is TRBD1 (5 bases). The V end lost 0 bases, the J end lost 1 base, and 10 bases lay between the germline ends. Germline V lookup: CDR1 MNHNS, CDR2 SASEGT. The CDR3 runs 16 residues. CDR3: CASSEAWGGSNQPQHF. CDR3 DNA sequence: TGTGCCAGCAGTGAAGCTTGGGGGGGAAGCAATCAGCCCCAGCATTTT.

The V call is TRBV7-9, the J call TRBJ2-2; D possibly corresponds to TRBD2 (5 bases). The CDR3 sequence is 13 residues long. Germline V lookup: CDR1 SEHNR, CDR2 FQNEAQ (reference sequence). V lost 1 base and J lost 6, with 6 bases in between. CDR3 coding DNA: TGTGCCAGCAGCTTAGGAGGGTCCGGGGAGCTGTTTTTT. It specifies CASSLGGSGELFF.

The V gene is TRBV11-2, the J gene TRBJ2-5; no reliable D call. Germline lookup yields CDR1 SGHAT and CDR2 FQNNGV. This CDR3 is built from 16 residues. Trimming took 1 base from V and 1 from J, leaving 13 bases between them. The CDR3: CASSLVPSPLQETQYF. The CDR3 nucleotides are TGTGCCAGCAGCTTAGTTCCCAGTCCTCTCCAAGAGACCCAGTACTTC.

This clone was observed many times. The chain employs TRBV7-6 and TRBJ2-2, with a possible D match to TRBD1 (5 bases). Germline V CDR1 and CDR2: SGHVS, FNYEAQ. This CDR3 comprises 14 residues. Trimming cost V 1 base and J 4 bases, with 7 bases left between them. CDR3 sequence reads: CASSLVGLTGELFF. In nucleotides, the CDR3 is TGTGCCAGCAGCTTAGTGGGGCTCACCGGGGAGCTGTTTTTT.

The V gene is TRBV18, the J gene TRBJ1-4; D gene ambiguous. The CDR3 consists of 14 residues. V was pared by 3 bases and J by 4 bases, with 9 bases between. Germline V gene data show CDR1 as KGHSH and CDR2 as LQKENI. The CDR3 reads CASSPPAGNEKLFF. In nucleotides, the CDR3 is TGTGCCAGCTCACCTCCAGCAGGTAATGAAAAACTGTTTTTT.

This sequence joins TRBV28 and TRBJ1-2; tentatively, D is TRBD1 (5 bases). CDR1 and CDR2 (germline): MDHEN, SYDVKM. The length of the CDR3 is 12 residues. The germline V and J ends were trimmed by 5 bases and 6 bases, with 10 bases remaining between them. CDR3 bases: TGTGCCAGCAGTCTCCCAGGGAATGGCTACACCTTC. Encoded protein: CASSLPGNGYTF.

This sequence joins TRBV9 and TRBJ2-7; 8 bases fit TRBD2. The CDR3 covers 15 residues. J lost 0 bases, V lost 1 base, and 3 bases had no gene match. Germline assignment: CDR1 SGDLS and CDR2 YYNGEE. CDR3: CASSVFSGDSYEQYF. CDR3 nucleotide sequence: TGTGCCAGCAGCGTATTTAGCGGGGACTCCTACGAGCAGTACTTC.

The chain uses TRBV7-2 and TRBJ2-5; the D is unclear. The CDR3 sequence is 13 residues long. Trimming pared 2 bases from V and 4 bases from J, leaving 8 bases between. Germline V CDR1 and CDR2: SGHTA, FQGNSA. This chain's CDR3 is CASSLTGAETQYF. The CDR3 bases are TGTGCCAGCAGCTTAACTGGTGCAGAGACCCAGTACTTC.

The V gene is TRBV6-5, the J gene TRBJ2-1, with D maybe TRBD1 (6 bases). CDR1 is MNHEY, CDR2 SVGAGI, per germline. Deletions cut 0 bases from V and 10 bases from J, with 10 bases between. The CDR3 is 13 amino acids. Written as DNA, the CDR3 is TGTGCCAGCAGTTACTCGGTCAGGGGCGAGCAGTTCTTC. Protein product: CASSYSVRGEQFF.

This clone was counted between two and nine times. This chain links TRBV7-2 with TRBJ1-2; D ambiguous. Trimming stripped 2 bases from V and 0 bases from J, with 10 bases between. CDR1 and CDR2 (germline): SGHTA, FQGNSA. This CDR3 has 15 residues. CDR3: CASSLTREPNYGYTF. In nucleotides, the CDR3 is TGTGCCAGCAGCTTAACTCGCGAGCCTAACTATGGCTACACCTTC.

The CDR3 region is CASSQEENREGTQYF. DNA of the CDR3: TGCGCCAGCAGCCAAGAGGAAAACAGGGAAGGGACCCAGTACTTC. The chain combines TRBV4-3 with TRBJ2-5, with D possibly being TRBD1 (6 bases). CDR1 and CDR2 (germline): LGHNA, YSLEER. There are 15 residues in the CDR3. Trimming took off 0 bases at V and 7 bases at J, with 15 bases between the two ends.

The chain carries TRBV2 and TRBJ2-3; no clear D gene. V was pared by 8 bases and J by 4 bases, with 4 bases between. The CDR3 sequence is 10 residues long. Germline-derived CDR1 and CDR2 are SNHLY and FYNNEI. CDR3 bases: TGTGCCAGCGCGGCAGATACGCAGTATTTT. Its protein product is CASAADTQYF.

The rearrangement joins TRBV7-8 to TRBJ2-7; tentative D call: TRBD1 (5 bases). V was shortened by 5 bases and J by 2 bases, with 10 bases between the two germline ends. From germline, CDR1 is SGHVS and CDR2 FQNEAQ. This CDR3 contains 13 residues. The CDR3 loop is CASSRGAPYEQYF. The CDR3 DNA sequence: TGTGCCAGCAGCAGGGGCGCCCCCTACGAGCAGTACTTC.

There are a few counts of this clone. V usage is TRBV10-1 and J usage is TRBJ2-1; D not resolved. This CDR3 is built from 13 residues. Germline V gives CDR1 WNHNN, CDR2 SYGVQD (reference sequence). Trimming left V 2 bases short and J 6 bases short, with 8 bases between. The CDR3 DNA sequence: TGCGCCAGCAGTGAGGGCGGATTCAATGAGCAGTTCTTC. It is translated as CASSEGGFNEQFF.

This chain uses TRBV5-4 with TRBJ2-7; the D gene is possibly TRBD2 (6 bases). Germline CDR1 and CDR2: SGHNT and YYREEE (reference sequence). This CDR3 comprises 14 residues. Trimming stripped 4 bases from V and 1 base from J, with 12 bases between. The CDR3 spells CASSREQGSYEQYF. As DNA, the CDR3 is TGTGCCAGCAGCCGGGAGCAAGGGTCCTACGAGCAGTACTTC.

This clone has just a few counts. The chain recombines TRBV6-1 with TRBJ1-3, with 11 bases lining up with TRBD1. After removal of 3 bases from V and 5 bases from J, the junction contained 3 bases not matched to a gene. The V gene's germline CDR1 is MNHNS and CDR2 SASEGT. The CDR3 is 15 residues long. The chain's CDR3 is CASSDGTGGRNTIYF. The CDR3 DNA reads TGTGCCAGCAGTGACGGGACAGGGGGACGAAACACCATATATTTT.